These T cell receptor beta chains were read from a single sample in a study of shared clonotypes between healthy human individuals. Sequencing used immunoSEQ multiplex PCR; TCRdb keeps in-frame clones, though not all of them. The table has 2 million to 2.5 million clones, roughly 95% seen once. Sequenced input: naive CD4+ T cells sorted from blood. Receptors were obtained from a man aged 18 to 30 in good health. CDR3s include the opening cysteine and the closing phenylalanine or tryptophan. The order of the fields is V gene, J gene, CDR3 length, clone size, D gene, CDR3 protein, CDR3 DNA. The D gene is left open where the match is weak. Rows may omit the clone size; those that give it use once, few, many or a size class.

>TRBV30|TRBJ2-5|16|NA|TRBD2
CAWSVENWLAGGTQYF
TGTGCCTGGAGTGTGGAAAATTGGCTAGCGGGGGGGACCCAGTACTTC
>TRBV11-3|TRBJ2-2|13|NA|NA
CASSPQGAGELFF
TGTGCCAGCAGCCCGCAGGGCGCCGGGGAGCTGTTTTTT
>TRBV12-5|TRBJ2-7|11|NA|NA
CASGGPYEQYF
TGTGCTAGTGGGGGTCCCTACGAGCAGTACTTC
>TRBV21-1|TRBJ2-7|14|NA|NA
CASLTGTGPTEQYF
TGTGCCAGCCTAACCGGGACAGGGCCCACCGAGCAGTACTTC
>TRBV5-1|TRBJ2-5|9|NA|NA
CASVKTQYF
TGCGCCAGCGTAAAGACCCAGTACTTC
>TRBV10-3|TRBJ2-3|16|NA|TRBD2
CAISEGRAGVTDTQYF
TGTGCCATCAGTGAGGGGAGAGCGGGGGTCACAGATACGCAGTATTTT
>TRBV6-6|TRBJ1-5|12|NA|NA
CASSYSLQPQHF
TGTGCCAGCAGTTACTCGCTTCAGCCCCAGCATTTT
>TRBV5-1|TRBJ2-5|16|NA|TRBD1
CASSFVPGQALETQYF
TGCGCCAGCAGCTTTGTCCCGGGACAGGCTCTGGAGACCCAGTACTTC
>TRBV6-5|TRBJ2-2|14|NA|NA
CASSEGGNTGELFF
TGTGCCAGCAGCGAGGGCGGGAACACCGGGGAGCTGTTTTTT
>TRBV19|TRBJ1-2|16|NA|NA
CASSIGGTNWRGGYTF
TGTGCCAGTAGTATCGGGGGGACGAATTGGCGTGGTGGCTACACCTTC
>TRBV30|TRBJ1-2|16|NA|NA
CAWSGRLRGLNYGYTF
TGTGCCTGGAGTGGGAGACTCAGGGGTCTTAATTATGGCTACACCTTC
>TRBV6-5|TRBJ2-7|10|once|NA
CASPTYEQYF
TGTGCCAGCCCCACCTACGAGCAGTACTTC
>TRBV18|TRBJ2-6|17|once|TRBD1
CASSPGQGGSGANVLTF
TGTGCCAGCTCCCCCGGACAGGGAGGCTCTGGGGCCAACGTCCTGACTTTC
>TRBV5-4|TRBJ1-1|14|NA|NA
CASSPGGGSTEAFF
TGTGCCAGCAGCCCCGGGGGGGGGAGCACTGAAGCTTTCTTT
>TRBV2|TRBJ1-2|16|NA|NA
CASSEAQPGLGYGYTF
TGTGCCAGCAGTGAAGCCCAGCCAGGGCTGGGCTATGGCTACACCTTC
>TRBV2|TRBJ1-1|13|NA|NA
CASSPRPEKEAFF
TGTGCCAGCAGCCCCAGGCCGGAAAAGGAAGCTTTCTTT
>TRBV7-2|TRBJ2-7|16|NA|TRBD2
CASSSAGTSGRYEQYF
TGTGCCAGCAGCTCCGCCGGGACTAGCGGGCGCTACGAGCAGTACTTC
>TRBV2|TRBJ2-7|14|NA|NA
CATREGSPIYEQYF
TGTGCCACTCGCGAGGGGAGTCCCATCTACGAGCAGTACTTC
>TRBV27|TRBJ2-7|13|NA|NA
CASRSAGSYEQYF
TGTGCCAGCAGGTCTGCAGGATCCTACGAGCAGTACTTC
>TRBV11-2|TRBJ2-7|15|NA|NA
CASSSTGLGGLLQYF
TGTGCCAGCAGCTCGACGGGACTAGGGGGCTTATTGCAGTACTTC
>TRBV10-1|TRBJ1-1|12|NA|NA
CASSDDPGRAFF
TGCGCCAGCAGTGATGATCCCGGAAGAGCTTTCTTT
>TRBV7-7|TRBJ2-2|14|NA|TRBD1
CASSKDRETGELFF
TGTGCTAGCAGCAAGGACAGGGAGACCGGGGAGCTGTTTTTT